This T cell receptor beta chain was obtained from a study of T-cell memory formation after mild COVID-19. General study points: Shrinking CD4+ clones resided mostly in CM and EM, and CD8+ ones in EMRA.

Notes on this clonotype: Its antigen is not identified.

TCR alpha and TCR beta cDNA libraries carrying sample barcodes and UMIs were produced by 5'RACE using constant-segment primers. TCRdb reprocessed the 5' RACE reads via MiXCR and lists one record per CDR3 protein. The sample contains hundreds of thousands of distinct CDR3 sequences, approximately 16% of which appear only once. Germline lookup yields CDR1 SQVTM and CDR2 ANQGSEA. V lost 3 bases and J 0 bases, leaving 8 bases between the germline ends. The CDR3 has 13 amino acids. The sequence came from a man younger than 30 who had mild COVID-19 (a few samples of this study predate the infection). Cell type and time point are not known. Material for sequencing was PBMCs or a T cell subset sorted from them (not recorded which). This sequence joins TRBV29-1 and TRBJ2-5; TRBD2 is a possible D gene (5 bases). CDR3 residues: CSVDRGDQETQYF. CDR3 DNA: TGCAGCGTTGACCGGGGAGACCAAGAGACCCAGTACTTC.